Following are 21 T cell receptor beta chains from one sample sequenced in a study of cytomegalovirus exposure and HLA in healthy donors. Primers for the PCR totalled 60 Vbeta and 13 Jbeta. TCRdb keeps only in-frame clones here, not all; method: immunoSEQ multiplex PCR. Of under 250,000 clones listed, around four fifths are singletons. The material sequenced was PBMCs. These TCRs come from a boy younger than 18 in good health and CMV-seronegative.

The rearrangement joins TRBV5-3 to TRBJ2-5, with 8 bases aligning to TRBD1. TRBV5-3 is placed among ORFs of uncertain function. V was pared by 0 bases and J by 4 bases, with 11 bases of the junction left unmatched. The CDR3 is 17 residues long. CDR3 coding DNA: TGTGCCAGAAGCTTGGTTGGACAGGGTAATTGCCGAGAGACCCAGTACTTC. It codes for CARSLVGQGNCRETQYF.

This chain connects TRBV5-5 to TRBJ1-4; 8 positions agree with TRBD1. The CDR3 is 16 amino acids. Germline V gene data show CDR1 as SGHKS and CDR2 as YYEKEE (reference sequence). Trimming took 0 bases from V and 11 from J; bases not matched to a gene: 12. CDR3 nucleotides: TGTGCCAGCAGCTTGGATCCAACGGCAGGGGGCAGGAAACTGTTTTTT. Its protein product is CASSLDPTAGGRKLFF.

This chain uses TRBV19 with TRBJ2-5; 10 nucleotides agree with TRBD2. V shed 5 bases and J 6 bases; nucleotides not matched to a gene: 6. CDR3 length: 14 amino acids. CDR1 and CDR2 (germline): LNHDA, SQIVND (reference sequence). For the CDR3, the DNA is TGTGCCAGTAGTCTAGCGGGAGAGGAAAAGACCCAGTACTTC. Translation: CASSLAGEEKTQYF.

With respect to this clone: At the DNA level, this CDR3 is encoded by other sequences in the same sample as well. The genes are TRBV2 and TRBJ1-6; D is uncertain. V lost 7 bases and J lost 6, with 10 bases in between. Per germline, CDR1 SNHLY and CDR2 FYNNEI. The CDR3 covers 13 residues. This CDR3 is CASNWRSNSPLHF. In DNA, the CDR3 is TGTGCCAGCAATTGGCGGAGTAATTCACCCCTCCACTTT.

The CDR3 is CASSFDRENTQYF. In DNA, the CDR3 is TGTGCCAGCAGCTTTGACAGGGAAAATACGCAGTATTTT. The J gene is TRBJ2-3, the V gene TRBV5-4; TRBD1 aligns across 7 bases. The ends lost 2 bases at V and 7 bases at J; junction bases unmatched: 4. Per germline, CDR1 SGHNT and CDR2 YYREEE (reference sequence). The CDR3 extends over 13 amino acids.

Written as DNA, the CDR3 is TGTGCCATCAGTGACTGGGACATTGCAACTAATGAAAAACTGTTTTTT. It encodes CAISDWDIATNEKLFF. J is TRBJ1-4 and V is TRBV10-3; maybe TRBD1 (6 bases). Looked up from germline, CDR1 is ENHRY and CDR2 is SYGVKD. This CDR3 region has 16 residues. V lost 3 bases to trimming and J lost 0 bases, with 11 bases between them.

The sample holds a few counts of this clone. The chain couples TRBV11-3 to TRBJ2-3, with a tentative D call TRBD2 (7 bases). The CDR3 has 15 residues. CDR1 SGHNT and CDR2 YENEEA come from the germline V gene. Trimming removed 5 bases from V and 7 bases from J, with 19 bases in between. CDR3 sequence: CASSPQRGGQNTQYF. Written as DNA, the CDR3 is TGTGCCAGCAGCCCCCAGAGGGGGGGGCAGAATACGCAGTATTTT.

The chain carries TRBV5-1 and TRBJ2-1; 9 bases agree with TRBD2. The CDR3 is 17 amino acids. CDR1 and CDR2 from the germline V gene are SGHRS and YFSETQ. Trimming removed 2 bases from V and 2 bases from J; junction bases left unmatched: 8. In nucleotides, the CDR3 is TGCGCCAGCAGCTTCGCTAGCGGGATAACGACCTACAATGAGCAGTTCTTC. Its translation is CASSFASGITTYNEQFF. Full variable domain (remainder filled in from reference TRBV5-1 and TRBJ2-1): KAGVTQTPRYLIKTRGQQVTLSCSPISGHRSVSWYQQTPGQGLQFLFEYFSETQRNKGNFPGRFSGRQFSNSRSEMNVSTLELGDSALYLCASSFASGITTYNEQFFGPGTRLTVL.

This clone was seen only a few times. The gene calls are TRBV27 and TRBJ1-1, with 9 nucleotides matching TRBD1. Germline CDR1 and CDR2: MNHEY and SMNVEV (reference sequence). The CDR3 has 15 residues. The V and J ends lost 5 bases and 4 bases, in that order; junction bases with no gene match: 8. CDR3 DNA sequence: TGTGCCAGCAGTCTAGGAGGACAGGGGCCCACTGAAGCTTTCTTT. Its translation is CASSLGGQGPTEAFF.

In this sample, this clone turned up a few times. The J gene is TRBJ2-7, the V gene TRBV10-1, with D possibly TRBD2 on 6 matching bases. Germline CDR1 and CDR2: WNHNN and SYGVQD (reference sequence). V was clipped by 10 bases and J by 6 bases, with 7 bases between them. The CDR3 contains 9 residues. The CDR3 DNA reads as TGCGCCATGGAGGGCGAGCAGTACTTC. It encodes CAMEGEQYF.

The gene calls are TRBV5-1 and TRBJ2-1, with 10 bases that match TRBD2. There are 15 residues in the CDR3. The junction had 7 bases not matched to a gene; V was cut back by 3 bases and J by 7 bases. The germline V gene has CDR1 SGHRS and CDR2 YFSETQ. The CDR3 bases are TGCGCCAGCAGCTCCTCTAGCGGGAGTGAAAATGAGCAGTTCTTC. It is translated as CASSSSSGSENEQFF.

The chain uses TRBV5-1 and TRBJ2-5; possible D gene TRBD2, 6 bases. Germline V CDR1 and CDR2: SGHRS, YFSETQ. The CDR3 is made up of 13 amino acids. Trimming pared 9 bases from V and 5 bases from J, leaving 17 bases between. CDR3 loop: CATGTPLGETQYF. The CDR3 nucleotides are TGCGCCACCGGGACTCCCTTGGGGGAGACCCAGTACTTC. Supplemented by reference TRBV5-1 and TRBJ2-5, the full variable domain reads KAGVTQTPRYLIKTRGQQVTLSCSPISGHRSVSWYQQTPGQGLQFLFEYFSETQRNKGNFPGRFSGRQFSNSRSEMNVSTLELGDSALYLCATGTPLGETQYFGPGTRLLVL.

This rearrangement joins TRBV11-2 to TRBJ1-6; D perhaps matches TRBD1 (5 bases). This CDR3 is built from 19 residues. V lost 3 bases to trimming and J lost 0 bases, with 18 bases between them. Germline V gene sequence: CDR1 SGHAT, CDR2 FQNNGV. CDR3 nucleotides: TGTGCCAGCAGCTTCGGTGGCGGACACTGGAGCTCCTATAATTCACCCCTCCACTTT. The encoded protein is CASSFGGGHWSSYNSPLHF.

As regards this clone: One junction end does not reproduce the germline sequence, and a read error may be involved. CDR3 DNA sequence: TGTTCCAGCAGTCCAGATCATTCACCCCTCCACTTT. It encodes CSSSPDHSPLHF. The rearrangement uses TRBV7-9 and TRBJ1-6; D is undetermined. The CDR3 spans 12 residues. CDR1 SEHNR and CDR2 FQNEAQ come from the germline V gene (reference sequence).

The genes are TRBV10-2 and TRBJ2-3, with D hard to call. Trimming took off 8 bases at V and 8 bases at J, with 23 bases between the two ends. The length of the CDR3 is 15 residues. Germline CDR1 reads WSHSY; CDR2 reads SAAADI. CDR3 coding DNA: TGCGCCAGCTCAGAACCGGGTCTCCCGCCCGGTACGCAGTATTTT. Protein product: CASSEPGLPPGTQYF.

The chain uses TRBV30 and TRBJ2-5; 10 nucleotides agree with TRBD2. The V gene end was trimmed by 7 bases and the J gene end by 1 base; junction bases not matched to a gene: 3. The CDR3 spans 13 residues. Germline CDR1 and CDR2: GTSNPN and SVGIG (reference sequence). The CDR3 spells CASQREGQETQYF. The DNA for the CDR3 is TGTGCCTCCCAGCGGGAGGGCCAAGAGACCCAGTACTTC.

The V gene is TRBV18, the J gene TRBJ2-1; unclear D gene. CDR1 is KGHSH and CDR2 is LQKENI in the germline V gene. This CDR3 contains 13 residues. Trimming cost V 3 bases and J 5 bases, with 8 bases left between them. The CDR3, as DNA: TGTGCCAGCTCACCGACATTTAACAATGAGCAGTTCTTC. This gives the protein CASSPTFNNEQFF.

The rearrangement links TRBV27 to TRBJ1-1; 8 bases line up with TRBD1. Trimming at V came to 4 bases and at J to 4 bases, leaving 5 bases not matched to a gene. Germline V gives CDR1 MNHEY, CDR2 SMNVEV (reference sequence). CDR3 size: 14 residues. The CDR3 sequence: CASSSGQGGTEAFF. The DNA for the CDR3 is TGTGCCAGCAGTTCCGGACAGGGCGGCACTGAAGCTTTCTTT.

The chain carries TRBV4-1 and TRBJ2-7; 10 bases are shared with TRBD2. Germline loops: CDR1 MGHRA, CDR2 YSYEKL. The CDR3 is made up of 17 amino acids. V dropped 1 base and J dropped 3; count of bases not matched to a gene: 9. The CDR3 DNA sequence: TGCGCCAGCAGCCAAGCATCTCTTACTAGCGGGGTCTACGAGCAGTACTTC. This codes for CASSQASLTSGVYEQYF.

This clone came up a few times. The chain carries TRBV5-4 and TRBJ1-2, with unresolved D. Germline CDR1 is SGHNT and CDR2 is YYREEE (reference sequence). The CDR3 extends over 15 amino acids. V was trimmed by 2 bases and J by 5 bases, leaving 16 bases between them. In nucleotides, the CDR3 is TGTGCCAGCAGCTTACTCTCCGGTGGGAGATATGGCTACACCTTC. Its translation: CASSLLSGGRYGYTF. Based on the CDR3 plus reference TRBV5-4 and TRBJ1-2, the full variable domain is ETGVTQSPTHLIKTRGQQVTLRCSSQSGHNTVSWYQQALGQGPQFIFQYYREEENGRGNFPPRFSGLQFPNYSSELNVNALELDDSALYLCASSLLSGGRYGYTFGSGTRLTVV.

This rearrangement joins TRBV5-4 to TRBJ1-2; D gene uncertain. Between the trimmed V and J ends, which lost 0 bases and 7 bases, there was a span of 16 bases. CDR3 length: 15 amino acids. CDR1 is SGHNT and CDR2 is YYREEE in the germline V gene (reference sequence). In DNA form, the CDR3 reads TGTGCCAGCAGCTTGGACCCGGGTGAAGCAACTGGCTACACCTTC. Residues: CASSLDPGEATGYTF.